This entry is about one T cell receptor (beta chain). Germline CDR1 SGHRS, CDR2 YFSETQ. This CDR3 comprises 13 residues. The germline V and J ends were trimmed by 7 bases and 6 bases, with 14 bases remaining between them. These data come from a study of T-cell memory formation after mild COVID-19. Study context: Largely donor-specific TCR clusters were found.

A 5'RACE reaction primed in the constant segment made cDNA libraries of TCR alpha and TCR beta, and these carried sample barcodes and UMIs. TCRdb reprocessed the 5' RACE reads with MiXCR, giving one entry per CDR3 protein. The sample contains nearly 350,000 distinct CDR3 sequences, around 13% of which appear only once. Material: PBMCs or a T cell subset sorted from them (not recorded which). The sequence came from a man aged 18 to 29 who had mild COVID-19 (a few samples of this study predate the infection). Cell type and time point are not known. The chain carries TRBV5-1 and TRBJ2-1; D unclear. The CDR3 nucleotides read TGCGCCAGCGGCCCTCCAGGTGGCAATGAGCAGTTCTTC. The encoded protein is CASGPPGGNEQFF.